This record looks at one TCR beta chain sequence and its context. Its cognate antigen is unknown. Trimming left V 1 base short and J 4 bases short, with 11 bases between. CDR3 length: 15 residues. Germline values: CDR1 LGHDT, CDR2 YNNKEL (reference sequence). Data came from immunoSEQ multiplex PCR; TCRdb stores just in-frame clones and leaves some out. The sample holds 55,000 to 85,000 clones, about 83% seen once. The data were taken from a study of T cell responses to AZD1222 COVID-19 vaccine. Study context: Some second doses came at about 4 weeks and others at about 12 weeks; these were pooled.

Study-wide points: Nearly half of spike-specific TCRs reportedly go after variant regions that carry no mutations.

This chain connects TRBV3-1 (or the pseudogene TRBV3-2) to TRBJ1-5; no clear D gene. This receptor was identified in an adult in good health. This specimen consisted of peripheral blood, obtained on day 0 of AZD1222 vaccination. This CDR3 reads CASSQVIGRNQPQHF. In DNA, the CDR3 is TGTGCCAGCAGCCAAGTGATAGGGAGAAATCAGCCCCAGCATTTT.